These 6 T cell receptor beta chains came from one sample sequenced in a study of blood T cells in healthy people across ages. The second PCR ran about 6 to 12 cycles with a sample-barcoded 5' primer and J-beta primers. One entry per CDR3 protein, called by TCRdb with MiXCR from the 5' RACE reads. The repertoire holds over 1,500,000 distinct CDR3 sequences, about 50% seen once, with 2.1% in the top ten. The sequencing sample was made of blood. The receptors were sampled from a middle-aged woman in good health.

In this sample, this clonotype turned up a few times. The V and J genes are TRBV6-5 and TRBJ2-7, with TRBD1 as a possible D gene (6 bases). Germline V lookup: CDR1 MNHEY, CDR2 SVGAGI. V was cut by 4 bases and J by 4 bases, with 14 bases left in between. The CDR3 extends over 14 amino acids. The chain's CDR3 is CASSFSGVGYEQYF. CDR3 bases: TGTGCCAGCAGTTTCTCAGGGGTAGGATACGAGCAGTACTTC.

The chain uses TRBV12-3 or TRBV12-4 and TRBJ1-2; possibly TRBD1 for D (6 bases). The ends were cut back, 2 bases at V and 8 bases at J, with 9 bases in the middle. The CDR3 loop spans 12 amino acids. This CDR3 reads CASSLHREGYTF. The CDR3 DNA sequence: TGTGCCAGCAGTTTACACAGGGAAGGCTACACCTTC.

The J gene is TRBJ1-2, the V gene TRBV12-3 or TRBV12-4; 8 nucleotides agree with TRBD1. CDR3 size: 14 residues. Unmatched junction bases numbered 7, after V lost 6 bases and J lost 4 bases. CDR3 loop: CASRARQGSYGYTF. CDR3 bases: TGTGCCAGCAGGGCCAGACAGGGGTCCTATGGCTACACCTTC.

V usage is TRBV21-1 and J usage is TRBJ2-3; no DNA check was done on the table's D call, TRBD1. TRBV21-1 is a pseudogene. The CDR3 consists of 14 residues. The CDR3 DNA is TGTGCCAGCAGCAAAGGGGGGCTCACAGATACGCAGTATTTT. Protein product: CASSKGGLTDTQYF.

This clonotype has a handful of counts. The V gene is TRBV4-2, the J gene TRBJ2-3; 8 bases fit TRBD2. Trimming cost V 4 bases and J 4 bases; bases outside gene matches: 7. Germline V CDR1 and CDR2: LGHNA, YNFKEQ. The CDR3 has 15 residues. The CDR3 loop reads CASSPPNGGADTQYF. CDR3 sequence (DNA): TGTGCCAGCAGCCCTCCAAACGGGGGGGCAGATACGCAGTATTTT.

The rearrangement joins TRBV7-2 to TRBJ1-1; tentative D call: TRBD1 (6 bases). CDR1 SGHTA and CDR2 FQGNSA come from the germline V gene. Deletions cut 0 bases from V and 7 bases from J, with 18 bases between. This CDR3 is built from 16 residues. In nucleotides, the CDR3 is TGTGCCAGCAGCTTAGCCGTCGGTCCGGGGGGCCATGAAGCTTTCTTT. Translated, it gives CASSLAVGPGGHEAFF.